The T cell receptor beta chain described here comes from a study of post-analysis software for immune sequencing data (dated by TCRdb to the mid-2010s). For the wider study: The recorded disease courses included relapsing-remitting, secondary progressive and progressive-relapsing multiple sclerosis, and some patients had no subtype annotation. The patient repertoires were compared against about a dozen previously published healthy control repertoires obtained from donors aged roughly 6 to 28 years. A subset of samples was prepared in parallel using single-end sample barcoding, then pooled and co-amplified after Illumina adapter ligation.

To demonstrate the VDJtools post-analysis software, TCR beta repertoires were profiled from the peripheral blood of some 12 young patients with multiple sclerosis. The patients with multiple sclerosis were children and adolescents between roughly 6 and 16 years of age. The germline V gene (reference sequence) yields LNHNV for CDR1 and YYDKDF for CDR2. Germline trimming amounts to 0 bases on V and 4 bases on J, with 18 as the count of junction bases outside the gene matches. Inclusive of the bounding cysteine and phenylalanine, the CDR3 is 21 residues long. Of the read, only the CDR3 DNA is kept; its 63 bases are in frame from base 1. Overall study results and their limits: Significantly higher frequencies in patients than in controls were found for several TRBV segments, including TRBV5-6, TRBV5-1 and TRBV20-1. Direct clustering with F measure showed strong co-clustering of samples prepared in the same batch, prompting a batch-effect correction. The control group was slightly older than the multiple sclerosis patient group. Multiple sclerosis patients had significantly lower normalized Chao1 diversity than controls, a result that suggests substantial peripheral T-cell clonal expansion.

Points on this clonotype: The antigen this receptor binds is unknown. It has no much larger one-base neighbor in the sample; base qualities were not kept.

Libraries were constructed by PCR. Sequencing was carried out with an Illumina HiSeq 2500. To reduce PCR and sequencing biases, unique molecular identifiers were incorporated into the TCR beta cDNA libraries. Some 500,000 cDNA molecules were obtained for every 1 to 10 million input T cells, so each molecule roughly corresponded to one T cell. The patient libraries were prepared and sequenced with the same protocol used for the earlier healthy control dataset. Samples belonging to the same batch were prepared together, multiplexed and sequenced on a shared HiSeq lane. The authors' analysis ran thus. Raw barcoded reads were processed with MIGEC, and single-read molecular identifier groups were discarded before consensus assembly and CDR3 extraction. VDJtools was used for post-analysis of the clonotype tables, with diversity normalized by down-sampling every dataset to the smallest sample size. Repertoire overlap clustering matched CDR3 amino acid but not nucleotide sequences to correct batch-related cross-sample contamination. TCRdb handled the public reads itself, with Q25 trimming in fastp and clone calling in MiXCR, and kept productive beta chains. Every distinct CDR3 protein forms one entry, paired with its most common genes and DNA. The V and J calls follow TCRdb's processing rather than the paper's. Within this sample are roughly 800,000 distinct CDR3 sequences, with 46% of them counted one time only. The ten biggest clones cover 4.9% of the sample.

The source of this sequence is a girl between 5 and 17 years old with multiple sclerosis. The specimen sequenced was blood. The sequence links TRBV15 to TRBJ2-1; 10 middle bases align to TRBD2. The sequence in DNA is TGTGCCACCAGCAGAGATGATTGGGTAGCGGGAGGACAGATTCAGTACAATGAGCAGTTCTTC. This yields the protein CATSRDDWVAGGQIQYNEQFF.